A selection of T cell receptor beta chains follows, all from one sample in a study of blood T cells in healthy people across ages. TCRdb recomputed calls from the 5' RACE reads with MiXCR, one row per CDR3 protein. The table shows around 790,000 distinct CDR3 sequences, with roughly 44% occurring only once. Sequenced sample: blood. All receptors derive from a man between 60 and 70 years old in good health. Both conserved end residues are part of each CDR3. D genes are given only for firm matches. The listing skips clone size in some rows; elsewhere it reads once, few, many or a size class.

j_call,d_call,clone_size,v_call,cdr3_aa,cdr3_nt
TRBJ2-1,TRBD1,few,TRBV20-1,CSARELGQGTEQFF,TGCAGTGCTAGGGAGCTGGGACAGGGTACTGAGCAGTTCTTC
TRBJ2-1,NA,NA,TRBV12-3/TRBV12-4,CASTPRGGGENNEQFF,TGTGCCAGCACCCCCAGGGGCGGGGGAGAGAACAATGAGCAGTTCTTC
TRBJ2-3,NA,NA,TRBV6-2/TRBV6-3,CASSYTAGRGDTQYF,TGTGCCAGCAGTTACACGGCGGGGAGAGGGGATACGCAGTATTTT
TRBJ1-2,NA,NA,TRBV29-1,CSIGDSQLGYTF,TGCAGCATCGGGGATTCGCAACTGGGCTACACCTTC
TRBJ2-1,NA,NA,TRBV30,CAWSGGNSYNEQFF,TGTGCCTGGAGTGGGGGCAACTCCTACAATGAGCAGTTCTTC
TRBJ1-4,NA,few,TRBV6-6,CASSYSNSEKLFF,TGTGCCAGCAGTTACTCGAACTCAGAAAAACTGTTTTTT
TRBJ2-1,TRBD2,NA,TRBV20-1,CSAREGTSAINEQFF,TGCAGTGCTAGAGAGGGGACTAGCGCAATCAATGAGCAGTTCTTC
TRBJ2-5,TRBD1,NA,TRBV30,CASNRGREETQYF,TGTGCCTCGAACAGGGGGCGCGAAGAGACCCAGTACTTC
TRBJ2-7,NA,once,TRBV6-2/TRBV6-3,CASSETKGVWYEQYF,TGTGCCAGCAGTGAGACAAAGGGGGTCTGGTACGAGCAGTACTTC
TRBJ2-5,TRBD1,few,TRBV9,CASSKTGTGGSLTQYF,TGTGCCAGCAGCAAAACCGGGACAGGGGGCTCTCTAACCCAGTACTTC
TRBJ1-5,NA,NA,TRBV7-3,CVSSRSPPQHF,TGTGTCAGCAGCCGCTCCCCTCCCCAGCATTTT
TRBJ2-1,TRBD2,NA,TRBV5-1,CASSNLAGRTYNEQFF,TGCGCCAGCAGCAACCTAGCGGGGCGGACCTACAATGAGCAGTTCTTC
TRBJ2-1,NA,few,TRBV6-2/TRBV6-3,CASSYSGTNEQFF,TGTGCCAGCAGTTACTCTGGGACAAACGAGCAGTTCTTC
TRBJ2-7,NA,NA,TRBV10-2,CASTRGGNYEQYF,TGCGCCAGCACTCGTGGGGGGAACTACGAGCAGTACTTC
TRBJ2-7,TRBD1,NA,TRBV7-9,CASTVGTGVYEQYF,TGTGCCAGCACCGTCGGGACAGGAGTCTACGAGCAGTACTTC
TRBJ2-1,NA,NA,TRBV11-3,CASSLVGREQFF,TGTGCCAGCAGCTTAGTGGGGCGTGAGCAGTTCTTC
TRBJ1-5,NA,NA,TRBV7-2,CASSLFPIITVSNQPQHF,TGTGCCAGCAGCTTATTCCCCATTATAACGGTTAGCAATCAGCCCCAGCATTTT
TRBJ1-1,TRBD1,once,TRBV6-5,CASISPGGEEAFF,TGTGCCAGCATTTCCCCAGGGGGCGAAGAAGCTTTCTTT
TRBJ2-5,TRBD1,NA,TRBV11-2,CASRATGGTEQYF,TGTGCCAGCAGGGCGACAGGGGGCACTGAGCAGTACTTC
TRBJ2-7,TRBD1,many,TRBV14,CASSRGQIPVQYF,TGTGCCAGCAGCAGGGGACAGATCCCTGTCCAGTACTTC
TRBJ2-1,NA,few,TRBV6-5,CASSPLRGRYNEQFF,TGTGCCAGCAGTCCCCTTAGGGGCCGGTACAATGAGCAGTTCTTC
TRBJ1-1,NA,NA,TRBV6-2/TRBV6-3,CASSRDGFDGEAFF,TGTGCCAGCAGTAGGGACGGATTCGACGGTGAAGCTTTCTTT
TRBJ2-7,NA,NA,TRBV28,CASSLSQGELSYEQYF,TGTGCCAGCAGTTTAAGTCAGGGAGAACTAAGCTACGAGCAGTACTTC
TRBJ2-7,NA,many,TRBV20-1,CSARAGSYEQYF,TGCAGTGCTAGAGCGGGGTCCTACGAGCAGTACTTC
TRBJ2-5,NA,NA,TRBV12-3/TRBV12-4,CASSLGSGPWETQYF,TGTGCCAGCAGTTTAGGTTCGGGACCGTGGGAGACCCAGTACTTC
TRBJ2-1,TRBD1,NA,TRBV6-2/TRBV6-3,CATQTGAAEQFF,TGTGCCACCCAGACAGGGGCAGCTGAGCAGTTCTTC
TRBJ2-7,NA,NA,TRBV6-6,CASRPDRGTATYEQYF,TGTGCCAGCAGGCCGGACCGGGGGACAGCAACCTACGAGCAGTACTTC
TRBJ2-3,NA,NA,TRBV7-9,CASSFDPDHTDTQYF,TGTGCCAGCAGCTTCGACCCGGACCACACAGATACGCAGTATTTT
TRBJ2-1,TRBD1,NA,TRBV20-1,CSATTGDRVSNEQFF,TGCAGTGCTACCACTGGGGACAGGGTGAGCAATGAGCAGTTCTTC
TRBJ2-1,TRBD2,NA,TRBV12-3/TRBV12-4,CASRRTSGGTSGQFF,TGTGCCAGCAGAAGGACTAGCGGGGGGACCAGCGGGCAGTTCTTC
TRBJ2-7,NA,NA,TRBV28,CASSSVDDEQYF,TGTGCCAGCAGTTCGGTGGACGACGAGCAGTACTTC
TRBJ1-4,TRBD1,few,TRBV6-6,CASRSRDRGEKLFF,TGTGCCAGCAGGAGCCGGGACAGGGGCGAAAAACTGTTTTTT
TRBJ2-5,NA,NA,TRBV7-2,CASSITGGSQYF,TGTGCCAGCAGCATCACCGGCGGGTCCCAGTACTTC
TRBJ2-1,TRBD2,few,TRBV3-1,CASSQDRGGPRFF,TGTGCCAGCAGCCAAGACCGCGGGGGGCCTCGGTTCTTC
TRBJ2-2,NA,NA,TRBV5-1,CASSSGAETGELFF,TGCGCCAGCAGCTCGGGGGCCGAAACCGGGGAGCTGTTTTTT
TRBJ2-7,NA,NA,TRBV4-1,CASSQAGGRPRSYEQYF,TGCGCCAGCAGCCAAGCTGGGGGCAGGCCACGCTCCTACGAGCAGTACTTC
TRBJ2-5,NA,NA,TRBV24-1,CATSERDGKTQYF,TGTGCCACCAGTGAAAGGGATGGGAAGACCCAGTACTTC
TRBJ2-5,TRBD1,few,TRBV10-3,CAMGQGHHNEQYF,TGTGCCATGGGACAGGGTCATCACAATGAGCAGTACTTC
TRBJ1-6,NA,NA,TRBV7-9,CASSLSDPGARSPLHF,TGTGCCAGCAGCTTAAGTGATCCGGGGGCCAGATCACCCCTCCACTTT
TRBJ2-2,TRBD2,once,TRBV7-2,CASSERGYTGELFF,TGTGCCAGCAGCGAGCGGGGGTACACCGGGGAGCTGTTTTTT
TRBJ2-1,NA,NA,TRBV12-3/TRBV12-4,CASSLWQGYEQFF,TGTGCCAGCAGTTTATGGCAGGGCTACGAGCAGTTCTTC
TRBJ1-4,NA,NA,TRBV29-1,CSARESANEKLFF,TGCAGCGCTAGGGAGTCGGCTAATGAAAAACTGTTTTTT
TRBJ1-5,NA,NA,TRBV6-5,CASSSEGLSNQPQHF,TGTGCCAGCAGTTCGGAAGGGCTTAGCAATCAGCCCCAGCATTTT
TRBJ2-1,TRBD1,NA,TRBV7-9,CASSLVGTGGSPEQFF,TGTGCCAGCAGCTTAGTCGGGACAGGGGGCTCCCCTGAGCAGTTCTTC
TRBJ2-5,TRBD1,NA,TRBV30,CAWSVLKGAGETQYF,TGTGCCTGGAGTGTACTGAAGGGGGCCGGGGAGACCCAGTACTTC
TRBJ2-3,NA,few,TRBV18,CASSIGARTDTQYF,TGTGCCAGCTCAATTGGGGCTAGGACAGATACGCAGTATTTT
TRBJ2-5,NA,NA,TRBV20-1,CSARSTSGQETQYF,TGCAGTGCTAGATCTACGAGCGGCCAAGAGACCCAGTACTTC
TRBJ2-1,TRBD2,NA,TRBV5-6,CASSLARLAGGADEQFF,TGTGCCAGCAGCTTGGCGAGACTAGCGGGGGGCGCGGATGAGCAGTTCTTC
TRBJ2-2,NA,NA,TRBV7-9,CASSDTPYRNTGELFF,TGTGCCAGCAGCGACACACCTTACAGGAACACCGGGGAGCTGTTTTTT
TRBJ2-4,TRBD2,few,TRBV20-1,CSASGGVGGNIQYF,TGCAGTGCTAGTGGCGGGGTGGGGGGGAACATTCAGTACTTC
TRBJ1-2,TRBD1,NA,TRBV6-5,CASRDRGSGYTF,TGTGCCAGCAGAGACAGGGGATCTGGCTACACCTTC
TRBJ2-5,TRBD1,few,TRBV15,CATSRPGQPYNEQYF,TGTGCCACCAGCAGACCGGGACAGCCCTACAATGAGCAGTACTTC
TRBJ2-7,NA,NA,TRBV5-1,CASSWGRQFYEQYF,TGCGCCAGCAGCTGGGGGAGGCAGTTCTACGAGCAGTACTTC
TRBJ1-1,NA,few,TRBV7-9,CASSLGGGRAKNTEAFF,TGTGCCAGCAGCTTAGGGGGGGGCAGGGCGAAGAACACTGAAGCTTTCTTT
TRBJ2-1,TRBD2,few,TRBV6-5,CASSLGLAGGQSEQFF,TGTGCCAGCAGTTTGGGACTAGCGGGGGGGCAGAGTGAGCAGTTCTTC
TRBJ2-5,TRBD2,NA,TRBV20-1,CSALIISSGRGAQTQYF,TGCAGTGCTCTTATCATTTCTAGCGGGAGGGGCGCCCAGACCCAGTACTTC
TRBJ2-7,NA,few,TRBV7-2,CASSPWDTAYEQYF,TGTGCCAGCAGCCCGTGGGACACGGCCTACGAGCAGTACTTC
TRBJ2-1,NA,many,TRBV4-1,CASSQPGTRWNEQFF,TGCGCCAGCAGCCAGCCCGGGACTCGGTGGAATGAGCAGTTCTTC
TRBJ1-1,NA,NA,TRBV6-5,CASSWTVGEAFF,TGTGCCAGCAGTTGGACAGTGGGCGAAGCTTTCTTT
TRBJ2-5,TRBD2,NA,TRBV27,CASSLFPAGVETQYF,TGTGCCAGCAGTTTATTCCCAGCGGGGGTAGAGACCCAGTACTTC